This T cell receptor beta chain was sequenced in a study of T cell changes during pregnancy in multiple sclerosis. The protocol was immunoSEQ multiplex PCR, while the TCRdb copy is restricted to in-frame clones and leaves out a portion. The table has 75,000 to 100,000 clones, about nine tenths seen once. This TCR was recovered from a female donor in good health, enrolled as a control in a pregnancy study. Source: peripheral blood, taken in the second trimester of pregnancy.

CDR3 in DNA: TGTGCTAGTGGTTTGGAACCAGGGGGATCTGAGCAGTTCTTC. Amino acid sequence: CASGLEPGGSEQFF. The chain combines TRBV12-5 with TRBJ2-1; 7 bases agree with TRBD1. CDR3 length equals 14 residues. The V gene end was trimmed by 1 base and the J gene end by 9 bases; junction bases not matched to a gene: 6. CDR1 is LGHNT, CDR2 FRNRAP, per germline.